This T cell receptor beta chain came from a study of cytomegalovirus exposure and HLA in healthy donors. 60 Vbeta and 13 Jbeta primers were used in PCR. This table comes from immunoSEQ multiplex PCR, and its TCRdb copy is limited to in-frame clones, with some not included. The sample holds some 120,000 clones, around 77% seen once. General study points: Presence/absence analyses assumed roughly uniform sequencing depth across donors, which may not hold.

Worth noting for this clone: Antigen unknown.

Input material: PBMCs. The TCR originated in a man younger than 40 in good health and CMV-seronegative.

The CDR3 region has the DNA TGCGCCAGCAGGGATGGGGGGCAAGAGACCCAGTACTTC. Its protein is CASRDGGQETQYF. J is TRBJ2-5 and V is TRBV5-1, with a tentative D call TRBD2 (6 bases). V was clipped by 5 bases and J by 2 bases, with 10 bases between them. Looked up from germline, CDR1 is SGHRS and CDR2 is YFSETQ. This CDR3 comprises 13 residues.